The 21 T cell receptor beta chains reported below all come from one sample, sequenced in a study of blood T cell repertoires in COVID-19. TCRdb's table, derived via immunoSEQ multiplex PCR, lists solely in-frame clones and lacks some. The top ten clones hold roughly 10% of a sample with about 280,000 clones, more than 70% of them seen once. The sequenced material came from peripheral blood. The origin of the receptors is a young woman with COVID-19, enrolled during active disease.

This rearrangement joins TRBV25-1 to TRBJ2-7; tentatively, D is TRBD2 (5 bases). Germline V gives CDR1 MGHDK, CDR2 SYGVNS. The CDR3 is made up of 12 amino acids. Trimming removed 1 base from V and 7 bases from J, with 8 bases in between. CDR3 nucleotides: TGTGCCAGCAGTGAATGGGAGAAGGAGCAGTACTTC. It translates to CASSEWEKEQYF.

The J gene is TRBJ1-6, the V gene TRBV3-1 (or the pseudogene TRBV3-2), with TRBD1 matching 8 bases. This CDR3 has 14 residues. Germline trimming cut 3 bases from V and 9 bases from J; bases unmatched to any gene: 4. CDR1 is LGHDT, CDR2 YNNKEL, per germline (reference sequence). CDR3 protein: CASSQDRASSPLHF. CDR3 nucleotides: TGTGCCAGCAGCCAGGACAGGGCGAGTTCACCCCTCCACTTT.

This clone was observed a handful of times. The CDR3 spells CASSRGYNSPLHF. In nucleotides, the CDR3 is TGTGCCTCTAGCCGGGGATATAATTCACCCCTCCACTTT. The genes are TRBV30 and TRBJ1-6; D uncertain. The germline V and J ends were trimmed by 7 bases and 4 bases, with 11 bases remaining between them. This CDR3 contains 13 residues. Germline V gene sequence: CDR1 GTSNPN, CDR2 SVGIG (reference sequence).

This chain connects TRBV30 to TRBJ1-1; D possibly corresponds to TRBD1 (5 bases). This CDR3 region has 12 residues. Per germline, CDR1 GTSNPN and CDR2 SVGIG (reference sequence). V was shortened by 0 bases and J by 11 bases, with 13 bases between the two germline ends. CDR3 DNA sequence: TGTGCCTGGAGTGTAGATTACCGGGGGGCTTTCTTT. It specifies CAWSVDYRGAFF.

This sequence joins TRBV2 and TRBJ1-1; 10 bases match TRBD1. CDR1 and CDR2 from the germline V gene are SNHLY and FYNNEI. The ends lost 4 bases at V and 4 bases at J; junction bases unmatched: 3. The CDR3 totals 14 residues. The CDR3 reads CASSGDRGSTEAFF. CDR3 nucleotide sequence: TGTGCCAGCAGTGGGGACAGGGGATCCACTGAAGCTTTCTTT.

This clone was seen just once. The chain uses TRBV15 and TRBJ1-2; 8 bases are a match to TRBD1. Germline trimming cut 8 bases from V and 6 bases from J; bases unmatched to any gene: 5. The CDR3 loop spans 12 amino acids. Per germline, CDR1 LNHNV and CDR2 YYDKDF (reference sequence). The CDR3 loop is CATSDRVDGYTF. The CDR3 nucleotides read TGTGCCACCTCGGACAGGGTAGATGGCTACACCTTC.

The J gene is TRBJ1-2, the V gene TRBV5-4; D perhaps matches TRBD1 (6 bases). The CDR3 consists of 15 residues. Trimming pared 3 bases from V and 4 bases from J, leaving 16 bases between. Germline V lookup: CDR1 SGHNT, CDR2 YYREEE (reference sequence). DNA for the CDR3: TGTGCCAGCAGCTACGAGGGGGTCCCCGGCTATGGCTACACCTTC. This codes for CASSYEGVPGYGYTF.

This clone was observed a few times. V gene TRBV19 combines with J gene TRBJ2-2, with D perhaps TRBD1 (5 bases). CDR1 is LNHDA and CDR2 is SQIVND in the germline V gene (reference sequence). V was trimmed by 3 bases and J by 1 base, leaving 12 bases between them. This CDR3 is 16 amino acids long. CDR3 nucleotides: TGTGCCAGTAGTATTACAGGCAGACTGAACACCGGGGAGCTGTTTTTT. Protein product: CASSITGRLNTGELFF.

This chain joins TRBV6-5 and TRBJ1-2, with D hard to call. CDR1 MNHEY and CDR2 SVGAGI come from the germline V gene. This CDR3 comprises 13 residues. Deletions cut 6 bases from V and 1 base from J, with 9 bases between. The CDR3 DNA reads TGTGCCAGCAGCCTTGGGAGTAACTATGGCTACACCTTC. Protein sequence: CASSLGSNYGYTF.

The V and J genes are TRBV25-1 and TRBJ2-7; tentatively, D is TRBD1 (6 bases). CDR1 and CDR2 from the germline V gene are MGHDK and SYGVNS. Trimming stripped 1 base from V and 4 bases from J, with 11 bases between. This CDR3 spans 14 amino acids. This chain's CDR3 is CASSEWGRGYEQYF. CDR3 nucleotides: TGTGCCAGCAGTGAATGGGGCAGGGGTTACGAGCAGTACTTC.

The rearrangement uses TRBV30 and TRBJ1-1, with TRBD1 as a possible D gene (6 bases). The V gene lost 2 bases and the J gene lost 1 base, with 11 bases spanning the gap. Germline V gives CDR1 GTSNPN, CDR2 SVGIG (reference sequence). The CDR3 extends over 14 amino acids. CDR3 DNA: TGTGCCTGGAGTTCGGACAGTTGGAACACTGAAGCTTTCTTT. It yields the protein CAWSSDSWNTEAFF.

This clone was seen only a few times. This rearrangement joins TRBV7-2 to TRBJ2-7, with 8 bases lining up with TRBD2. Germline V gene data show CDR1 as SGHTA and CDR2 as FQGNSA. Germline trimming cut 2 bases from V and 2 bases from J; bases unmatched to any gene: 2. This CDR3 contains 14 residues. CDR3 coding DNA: TGTGCCAGCAGCTTAAGCGGGAGTCCCTACGAGCAGTACTTC. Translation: CASSLSGSPYEQYF.

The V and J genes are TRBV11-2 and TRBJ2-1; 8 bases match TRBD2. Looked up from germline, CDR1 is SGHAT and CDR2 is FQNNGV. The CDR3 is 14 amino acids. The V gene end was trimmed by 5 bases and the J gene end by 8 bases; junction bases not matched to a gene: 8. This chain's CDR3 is CASSEGLELYEQFF. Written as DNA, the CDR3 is TGTGCCAGCAGCGAGGGACTAGAACTCTATGAGCAGTTCTTC.

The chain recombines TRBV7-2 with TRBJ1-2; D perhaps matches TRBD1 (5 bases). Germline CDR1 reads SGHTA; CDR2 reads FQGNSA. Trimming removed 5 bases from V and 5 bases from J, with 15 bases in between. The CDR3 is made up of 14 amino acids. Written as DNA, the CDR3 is TGTGCCAGCAGCCCGTCCCGGGACTTATATGGCTACACCTTC. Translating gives CASSPSRDLYGYTF.

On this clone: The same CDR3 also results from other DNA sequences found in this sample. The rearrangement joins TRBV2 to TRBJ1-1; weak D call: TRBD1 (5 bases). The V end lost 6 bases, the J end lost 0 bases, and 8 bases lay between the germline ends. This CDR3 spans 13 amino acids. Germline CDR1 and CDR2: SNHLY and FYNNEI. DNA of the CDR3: TGTGCCAGCAGCGAGGACATGAACACTGAAGCTTTCTTT. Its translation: CASSEDMNTEAFF.

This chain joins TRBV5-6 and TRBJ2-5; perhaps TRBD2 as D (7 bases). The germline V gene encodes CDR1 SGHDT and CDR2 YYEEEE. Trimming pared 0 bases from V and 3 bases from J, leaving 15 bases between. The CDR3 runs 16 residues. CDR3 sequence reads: CASSLGLQGREETQYF. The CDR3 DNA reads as TGTGCCAGCAGCTTGGGGCTGCAGGGGAGGGAAGAGACCCAGTACTTC. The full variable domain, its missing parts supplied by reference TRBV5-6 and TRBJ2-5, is DAGVTQSPTHLIKTRGQQVTLRCSPKSGHDTVSWYQQALGQGPQFIFQYYEEEERQRGNFPDRFSGHQFPNYSSELNVNALLLGDSALYLCASSLGLQGREETQYFGPGTRLLVL.

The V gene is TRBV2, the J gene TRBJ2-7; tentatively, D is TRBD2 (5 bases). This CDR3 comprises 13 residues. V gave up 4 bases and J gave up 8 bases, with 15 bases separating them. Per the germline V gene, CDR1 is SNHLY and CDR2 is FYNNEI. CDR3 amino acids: CASSARDLVKQYF. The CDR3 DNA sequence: TGTGCCAGCAGTGCCCGGGATCTTGTGAAGCAGTACTTC.

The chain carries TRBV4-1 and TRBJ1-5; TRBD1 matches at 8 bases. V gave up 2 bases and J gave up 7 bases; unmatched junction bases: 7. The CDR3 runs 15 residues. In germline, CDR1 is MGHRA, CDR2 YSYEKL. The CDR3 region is CASSQPGQVIQPQHF. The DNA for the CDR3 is TGCGCCAGCAGCCAACCGGGACAGGTGATCCAGCCCCAGCATTTT.

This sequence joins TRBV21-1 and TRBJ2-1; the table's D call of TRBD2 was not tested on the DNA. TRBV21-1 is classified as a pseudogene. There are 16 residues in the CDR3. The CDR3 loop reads CASSKTASGRMNEQFF. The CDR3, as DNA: TGTGCCAGCAGCAAAACAGCTAGCGGGAGGATGAATGAGCAGTTCTTC.

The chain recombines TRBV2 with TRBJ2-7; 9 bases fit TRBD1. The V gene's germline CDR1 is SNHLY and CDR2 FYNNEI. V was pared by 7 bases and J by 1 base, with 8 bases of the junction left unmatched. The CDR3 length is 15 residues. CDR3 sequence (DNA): TGTGCCAGCACCGCGAGGGACAGGGTTTCCTACGAGCAGTACTTC. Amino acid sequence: CASTARDRVSYEQYF.

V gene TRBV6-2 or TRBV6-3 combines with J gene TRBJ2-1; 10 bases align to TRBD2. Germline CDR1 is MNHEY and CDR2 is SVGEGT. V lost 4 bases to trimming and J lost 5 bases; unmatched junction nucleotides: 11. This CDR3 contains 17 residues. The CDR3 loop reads CASSWMVAGGGDNEQFF. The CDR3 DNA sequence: TGTGCCAGCAGTTGGATGGTAGCGGGAGGAGGTGACAATGAGCAGTTCTTC.